This is a list of T cell receptor beta chains from one sample in a study of cytotoxic CD8 clonotypes in ibrutinib-treated CLL. Measured with immunoSEQ multiplex PCR; TCRdb has only the in-frame clones, and not every one. This table has hundreds of thousands of clones, 70% to 80% appearing once. Sequenced material: PBMCs, taken before ibrutinib treatment. The source is a human donor with chronic lymphocytic leukemia. The CDR3 runs from the conserved cysteine through the conserved F or W. The order of the fields is D gene, J gene, clone size, V gene, CDR3 protein, CDR3 DNA. D genes are given only for firm matches. A clone size is listed for some rows: how often the clone was seen (once, few, many), or a class if it is expanded.

- | TRBJ1-2 | - | TRBV19 | CASTGGGVHGYTF | TGTGCCAGCACCGGTGGTGGAGTACATGGCTACACCTTC
- | TRBJ2-3 | once | TRBV27 | CASSFPPASTDTQYF | TGTGCCAGCAGTTTCCCTCCTGCCAGCACAGATACGCAGTATTTT
TRBD2 | TRBJ2-3 | - | TRBV5-1 | CASSLGGGLSDTQYF | TGCGCCAGCAGCTTGGGCGGGGGGCTTTCAGATACGCAGTATTTT
TRBD2 | TRBJ2-1 | - | TRBV9 | CASSVAPSGRAGYNEQFF | TGTGCCAGCAGCGTAGCTCCTAGCGGGAGGGCCGGCTACAATGAGCAGTTCTTC
- | TRBJ2-2 | - | TRBV10-2 | CASRSLLTGELFF | TGCGCCAGCAGGTCCCTTCTCACCGGGGAGCTGTTTTTT
TRBD2 | TRBJ2-7 | - | TRBV6-5 | CASNSILAGAVAQYF | TGTGCCAGCAATTCCATACTAGCGGGAGCCGTGGCGCAGTACTTC
TRBD2 | TRBJ2-1 | - | TRBV4-3 | CASSQNSGRANEQFF | TGCGCCAGCAGCCAAAATAGCGGGAGGGCCAATGAGCAGTTCTTC
TRBD2 | TRBJ2-5 | once | TRBV19 | CASSIGTSGRRETQYF | TGTGCCAGTAGTATCGGGACTAGCGGGAGACGTGAGACCCAGTACTTC
- | TRBJ2-7 | - | TRBV6-5 | CASSYDSQAYEQYF | TGTGCCAGCAGTTACGACAGCCAAGCCTACGAGCAGTACTTC
TRBD2 | TRBJ2-2 | - | TRBV7-2 | CASSLLAGMNTGELFF | TGTGCCAGCAGCTTACTAGCGGGGATGAACACCGGGGAGCTGTTTTTT
- | TRBJ2-1 | - | TRBV7-2 | CASSHNDRPNNEQFF | TGTGCCAGCAGTCATAATGACAGGCCGAACAATGAGCAGTTCTTC
TRBD1 | TRBJ2-2 | once | TRBV4-1 | CASSQVRGTGAGTGELFF | TGCGCCAGCAGCCAAGTTAGGGGGACAGGGGCGGGCACCGGGGAGCTGTTTTTT
TRBD2 | TRBJ2-1 | - | TRBV5-1 | CASSLVLADYNEQFF | TGCGCCAGCAGCTTGGTTCTAGCGGACTACAATGAGCAGTTCTTC
- | TRBJ2-5 | few | TRBV10-3 | CAISGVGETQYF | TGTGCCATCAGTGGCGTCGGAGAGACCCAGTACTTC
- | TRBJ2-7 | once | TRBV20-1 | CSASRADEQYF | TGCAGTGCTTCTCGGGCGGACGAGCAGTACTTC
- | TRBJ1-5 | - | TRBV29-1 | CSVSTEDQPQHF | TGCAGCGTTTCGACGGAAGATCAGCCCCAGCATTTT
TRBD2 | TRBJ2-1 | - | TRBV7-9 | CASIDRGTKYNEQFF | TGTGCCAGCATCGACCGCGGGACTAAATACAATGAGCAGTTCTTC
TRBD1 | TRBJ1-3 | - | TRBV9 | CASSPRTGIGNTIYF | TGTGCCAGCAGCCCCCGGACAGGGATTGGAAACACCATATATTTT
TRBD2 | TRBJ2-1 | - | TRBV27 | CASSTRLAGAYEQFF | TGTGCCAGCAGTACGCGACTAGCGGGTGCCTATGAGCAGTTCTTC
- | TRBJ2-4 | few | TRBV4-3 | CASSHSYSHRGKNIQYF | TGCGCCAGCAGCCATAGTTACTCGCATCGAGGCAAAAACATTCAGTACTTC
- | TRBJ1-2 | once | TRBV9 | CASSVANNYGYTF | TGTGCCAGCAGCGTAGCTAACAACTATGGCTACACCTTC
TRBD2 | TRBJ2-1 | - | TRBV25-1 | CASSDTGGLGEQFF | TGTGCCAGCAGTGATACGGGAGGGCTGGGTGAGCAGTTCTTC
- | TRBJ1-2 | - | TRBV6-5 | CASSSGRLITGYTF | TGTGCCAGCAGTTCCGGCAGGTTGATTACCGGCTACACCTTC
- | TRBJ2-7 | - | TRBV4-3 | CASSQVNGQDYEQYF | TGCGCCAGCAGCCAAGTTAATGGGCAGGACTACGAGCAGTACTTC
TRBD1 | TRBJ1-2 | - | TRBV6-6 | CASWTGAPKGYTF | TGTGCCAGCTGGACAGGGGCCCCGAAGGGCTACACCTTC
TRBD2 | TRBJ2-5 | - | TRBV5-1 | CASSLEAGQETQYF | TGCGCCAGCAGCTTGGAAGCGGGGCAAGAGACCCAGTACTTC
- | TRBJ1-2 | - | TRBV10-1 | CASSQNYGYTF | TGCGCCAGCAGTCAAAACTATGGCTACACCTTC
- | TRBJ2-3 | - | TRBV13 | CASSLDKSTDTQYF | TGTGCCAGCAGCTTAGACAAAAGCACAGATACGCAGTATTTT
- | TRBJ1-5 | - | TRBV6-1 | CASTPYQGGNQPQHF | TGTGCCAGCACCCCTTACCAGGGTGGCAATCAGCCCCAGCATTTT
TRBD2 | TRBJ2-5 | - | TRBV14 | CASSQGAVSGRARETQYF | TGTGCCAGCAGCCAAGGTGCAGTTAGCGGGAGGGCGAGAGAGACCCAGTACTTC
- | TRBJ1-1 | - | TRBV6-1 | CASSETGNTEAFF | TGTGCCAGCAGTGAAACGGGGAACACTGAAGCTTTCTTT
- | TRBJ2-7 | once | TRBV25-1 | CASSGTKGSSYEQYF | TGTGCCAGCAGTGGGACCAAGGGGAGCTCCTACGAGCAGTACTTC
TRBD1 | TRBJ2-1 | - | TRBV5-4 | CASSLMTGGSSYNEQFF | TGTGCCAGCAGCTTGATGACAGGGGGTAGCTCCTACAATGAGCAGTTCTTC
TRBD1 | TRBJ2-3 | - | TRBV9 | CASSVAVNEGQGTDTQYF | TGTGCCAGCAGCGTAGCAGTTAATGAGGGACAGGGCACAGATACGCAGTATTTT
- | TRBJ1-4 | - | TRBV2 | CASRNSLGGEKLFF | TGTGCCAGCCGGAACTCCCTAGGGGGTGAAAAACTGTTTTTT
TRBD1 | TRBJ1-1 | - | TRBV28 | CASSLPGQGSEAFF | TGTGCCAGCAGTTTACCGGGACAGGGTAGTGAAGCTTTCTTT
TRBD2 | TRBJ2-7 | few | TRBV5-6 | CASSSQLAEPQLEQYF | TGTGCCAGCAGCTCACAGCTAGCGGAGCCACAGCTCGAGCAGTACTTC
TRBD1 | TRBJ1-5 | - | TRBV6-5 | CASRMGTGSSQPQHF | TGTGCCAGCAGAATGGGGACAGGGAGTAGTCAGCCCCAGCATTTT